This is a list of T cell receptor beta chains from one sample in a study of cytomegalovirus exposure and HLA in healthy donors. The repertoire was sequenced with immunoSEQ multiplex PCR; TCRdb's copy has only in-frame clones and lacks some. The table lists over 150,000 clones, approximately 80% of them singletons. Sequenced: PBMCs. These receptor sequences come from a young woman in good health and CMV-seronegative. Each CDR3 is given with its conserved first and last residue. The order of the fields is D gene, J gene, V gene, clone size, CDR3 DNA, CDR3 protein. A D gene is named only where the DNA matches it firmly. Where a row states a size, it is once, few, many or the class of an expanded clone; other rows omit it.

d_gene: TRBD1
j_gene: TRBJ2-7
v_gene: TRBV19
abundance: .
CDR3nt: TGTGCCAGTAGTATTGGGACAGGGCCCTCCTACGAGCAGTACTTC
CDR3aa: CASSIGTGPSYEQYF

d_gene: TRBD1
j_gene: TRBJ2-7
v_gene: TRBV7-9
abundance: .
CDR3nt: TGTGCCAGCAGCTTCCCGGGACAGGGGACGTACGAGCAGTACTTC
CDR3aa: CASSFPGQGTYEQYF

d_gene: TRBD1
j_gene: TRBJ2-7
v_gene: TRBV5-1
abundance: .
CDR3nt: TGCGCCAGCAGCTTGTTGGGACAGGGAGACTACGAGCAGTACTTC
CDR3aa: CASSLLGQGDYEQYF

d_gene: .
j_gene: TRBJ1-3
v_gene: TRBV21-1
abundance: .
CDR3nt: TGTGCCAGCAGCCCTCAAGAGGTAGACAGGGGAGCTGGAAACACCATATATTTT
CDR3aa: CASSPQEVDRGAGNTIYF

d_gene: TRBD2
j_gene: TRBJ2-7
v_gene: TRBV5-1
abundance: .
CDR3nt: TGCGCCAGCAGCTTGGGGGGGACTAACCAGCGGGAGCAGTACTTC
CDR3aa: CASSLGGTNQREQYF

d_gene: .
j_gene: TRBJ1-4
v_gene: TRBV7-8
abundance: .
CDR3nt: TGTGCCAGCAGCTTGGGACATAATGAAAAACTGTTTTTT
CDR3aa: CASSLGHNEKLFF

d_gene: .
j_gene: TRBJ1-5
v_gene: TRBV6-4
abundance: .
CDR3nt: TGTGCCAGCAGTGACTCTGAGAATCAGCCCCAGCATTTT
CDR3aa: CASSDSENQPQHF

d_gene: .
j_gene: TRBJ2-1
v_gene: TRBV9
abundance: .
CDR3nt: TGTGCCAGCAGCGAGGGAGGGGGACAGGCTTACAATGAGCAGTTCTTC
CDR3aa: CASSEGGGQAYNEQFF

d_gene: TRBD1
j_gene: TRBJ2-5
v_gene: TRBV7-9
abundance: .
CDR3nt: TGTGCCAGCAGCCGCGGACAGGTAGAGACCCAGTACTTC
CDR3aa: CASSRGQVETQYF

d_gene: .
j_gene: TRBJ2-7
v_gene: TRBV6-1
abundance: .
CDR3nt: TGTGCCAGCAGTGCGGGGGGGACAGCGGACTACGAGCAGTACTTC
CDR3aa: CASSAGGTADYEQYF

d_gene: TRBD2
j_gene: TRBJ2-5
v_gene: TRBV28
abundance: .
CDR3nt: TGTGCCAGCAGTTTCGGGGGGCAAGAGACCCAGTACTTC
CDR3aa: CASSFGGQETQYF

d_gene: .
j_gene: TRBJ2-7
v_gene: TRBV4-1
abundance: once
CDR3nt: TGCGCCAGCAGCCAAGAAGGGGGGGCCTACGAGCAGTACTTC
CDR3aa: CASSQEGGAYEQYF

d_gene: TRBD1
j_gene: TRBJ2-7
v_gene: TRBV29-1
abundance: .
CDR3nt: TGCAGCGTCCGACAGGGTGCAGGGGAGCAGTACTTC
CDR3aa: CSVRQGAGEQYF

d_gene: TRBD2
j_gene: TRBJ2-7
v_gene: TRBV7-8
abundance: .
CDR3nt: TGTGCCAGCTCGAGAATGCGGGAGAGCTACGAGCAGTACTTC
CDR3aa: CASSRMRESYEQYF

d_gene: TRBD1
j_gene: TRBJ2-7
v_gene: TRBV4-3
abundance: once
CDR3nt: TGCGCCAGCAGCCAAGATAGAACAGGGGTTCGCGAGCAGTACTTC
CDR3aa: CASSQDRTGVREQYF

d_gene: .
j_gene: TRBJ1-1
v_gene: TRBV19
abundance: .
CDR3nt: TGTGCCAGTACTGGCGGGGGAAGGACTGAAGCTTTCTTT
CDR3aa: CASTGGGRTEAFF

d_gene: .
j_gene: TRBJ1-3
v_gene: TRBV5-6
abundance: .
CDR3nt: TGTGCCAGCAGCTTTTACCGCGACTCTGGAAACACCATATATTTT
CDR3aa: CASSFYRDSGNTIYF

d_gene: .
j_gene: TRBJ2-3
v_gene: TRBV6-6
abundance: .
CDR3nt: TGTGCCAGCAGTTACACGACAACATGGGATACGCAGTATTTT
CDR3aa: CASSYTTTWDTQYF

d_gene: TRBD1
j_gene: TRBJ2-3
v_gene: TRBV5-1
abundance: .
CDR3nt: TGCGCCAGCAGCTTAGGGGACAGACACACAGATACGCAGTATTTT
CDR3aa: CASSLGDRHTDTQYF

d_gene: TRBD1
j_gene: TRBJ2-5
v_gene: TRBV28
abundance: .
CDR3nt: TGTGCCAGCAGTTTATGGCAGGGGGTGGCGGAGACCCAGTACTTC
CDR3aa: CASSLWQGVAETQYF

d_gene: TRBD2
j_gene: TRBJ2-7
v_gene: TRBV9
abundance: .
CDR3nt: TGTGCCAGCAGCGTCCGGGGACTAGCGGGAGGGTTTAGGGACGAGCAGTACTTC
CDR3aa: CASSVRGLAGGFRDEQYF

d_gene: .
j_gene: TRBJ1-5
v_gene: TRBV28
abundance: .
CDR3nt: TGTGCCAGCACGACGGGGGGGGTTAGCAATCAGCCCCAGCATTTT
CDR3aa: CASTTGGVSNQPQHF

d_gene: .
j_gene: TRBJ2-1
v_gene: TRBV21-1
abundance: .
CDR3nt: TGTGCCAGCAGCAAATACCGCAGGGCGACCCCCTCCTACAATGAGCAGTTCTTC
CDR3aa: CASSKYRRATPSYNEQFF

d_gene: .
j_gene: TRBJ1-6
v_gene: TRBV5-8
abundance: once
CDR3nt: TGTGCCAGCAGCCTATACAGGGCCACCCTCCACTTT
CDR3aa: CASSLYRATLHF

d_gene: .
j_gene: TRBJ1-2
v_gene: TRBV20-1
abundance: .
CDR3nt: TGCAGTGCTCCCCAGGATGGTGGCTACACCTTC
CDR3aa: CSAPQDGGYTF

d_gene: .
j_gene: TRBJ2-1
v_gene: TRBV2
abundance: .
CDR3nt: TGTGCCAGCAGCGCACAGGGAGATGAGCAGTTCTTC
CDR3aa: CASSAQGDEQFF

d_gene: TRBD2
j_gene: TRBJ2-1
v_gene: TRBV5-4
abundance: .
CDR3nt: TGTGCCAGCAGCTTGGCCAGGAGCGGGATGCGCAATGAGCAGTTCTTC
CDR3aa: CASSLARSGMRNEQFF

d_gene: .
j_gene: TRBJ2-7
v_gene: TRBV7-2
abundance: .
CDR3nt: TGTGCCAGCAGCTTAATAGCGAGGGAGCAGTACTTC
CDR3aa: CASSLIAREQYF

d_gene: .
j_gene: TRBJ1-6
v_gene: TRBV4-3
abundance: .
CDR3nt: TGCGCCAGCAGCCAAGAAAGCAGGGGAGATTCACCCCTCCACTTT
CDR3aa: CASSQESRGDSPLHF

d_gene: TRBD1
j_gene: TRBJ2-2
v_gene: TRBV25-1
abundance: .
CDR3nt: TGTGCCAGCAGCAATTCGGACAGGGGGAACACCGGGGAGCTGTTTTTT
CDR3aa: CASSNSDRGNTGELFF

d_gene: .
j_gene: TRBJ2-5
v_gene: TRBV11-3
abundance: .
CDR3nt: TGTGCCAGCAGCCCCCGTGACGGCGGCGAGACCCAGTACTTC
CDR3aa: CASSPRDGGETQYF

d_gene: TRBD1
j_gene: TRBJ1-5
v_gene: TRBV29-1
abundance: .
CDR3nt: TGCAGCGCGGGACAGGTAAATCAGCCCCAGCATTTT
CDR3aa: CSAGQVNQPQHF

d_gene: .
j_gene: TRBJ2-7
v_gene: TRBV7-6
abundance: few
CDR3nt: TGTGCCAGCAGCTCCACGCCAGACACCAACGAGCAGTACTTC
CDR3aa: CASSSTPDTNEQYF

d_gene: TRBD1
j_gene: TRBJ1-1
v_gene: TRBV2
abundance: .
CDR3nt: TGTGCCAGCAGTCAGGGACAGACCGAAGCTTTCTTT
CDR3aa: CASSQGQTEAFF

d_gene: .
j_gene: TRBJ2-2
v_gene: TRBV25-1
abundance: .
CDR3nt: TGTGCCACCAAGACGACCGGCGGCACCGGGGAGCTGTTTTTT
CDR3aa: CATKTTGGTGELFF

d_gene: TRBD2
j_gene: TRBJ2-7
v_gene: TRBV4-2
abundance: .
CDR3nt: TGTGCCAGCAGCCAAGAACTAGCGGGGTCCTCCTACGAGCAGTACTTC
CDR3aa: CASSQELAGSSYEQYF

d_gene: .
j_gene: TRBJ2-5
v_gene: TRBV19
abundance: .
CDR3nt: TGTGCCAGTAGTATAGGAGGGCGGTACGAAGTAGAGACCCAGTACTTC
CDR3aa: CASSIGGRYEVETQYF

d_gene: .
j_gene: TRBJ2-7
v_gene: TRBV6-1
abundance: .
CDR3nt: TGTGCCAGCAGTGTAGGGAGCGCGTCCCGCTACGAGCAGTACTTC
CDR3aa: CASSVGSASRYEQYF

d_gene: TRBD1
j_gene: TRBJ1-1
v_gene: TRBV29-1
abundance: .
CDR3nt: TGCAGCGTGCGACAGGGGACTGAAGCTTTCTTT
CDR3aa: CSVRQGTEAFF

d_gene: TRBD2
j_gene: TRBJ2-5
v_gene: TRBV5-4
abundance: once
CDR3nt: TGTGCCAGCAGCTTGCGCCTAGCGGGAGTAGAGACCCAGTACTTC
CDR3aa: CASSLRLAGVETQYF

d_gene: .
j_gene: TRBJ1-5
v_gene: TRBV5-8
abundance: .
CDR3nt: TGTGCCAGCAGCCGCCCCAGGGTAAATCAGCCCCAGCATTTT
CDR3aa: CASSRPRVNQPQHF

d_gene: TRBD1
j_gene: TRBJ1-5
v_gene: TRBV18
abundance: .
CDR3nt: TGTGCCAGCTCCCATGACAGGGATGGTAGTAGCAATCAGCCCCAGCATTTT
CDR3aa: CASSHDRDGSSNQPQHF

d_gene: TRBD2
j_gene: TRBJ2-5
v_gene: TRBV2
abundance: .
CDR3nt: TGTGCCAGCAGTGGGACTAGCGGGAGACAAGAGACCCAGTACTTC
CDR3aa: CASSGTSGRQETQYF

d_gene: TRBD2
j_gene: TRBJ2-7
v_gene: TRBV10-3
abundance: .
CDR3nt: TGTGCCATCAGTGATCGGGCGGGAGGGGACGAGCAGTACTTC
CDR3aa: CAISDRAGGDEQYF

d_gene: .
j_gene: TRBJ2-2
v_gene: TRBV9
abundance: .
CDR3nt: TGTGCCAGCAGTAAACGGGGTTTCGCGAACACCGGGGAGCTGTTTTTT
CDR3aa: CASSKRGFANTGELFF

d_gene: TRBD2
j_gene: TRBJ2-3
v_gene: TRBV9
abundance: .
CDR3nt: TGTGCCAGCAGCGTAGGAGCTAGCGGGATTACAGATACGCAGTATTTT
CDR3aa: CASSVGASGITDTQYF

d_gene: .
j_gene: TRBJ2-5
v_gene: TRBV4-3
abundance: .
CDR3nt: TGCGCCAGCAGCCAAGAAGAGGGGGGGGGCGGAGAGACCCAGTACTTC
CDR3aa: CASSQEEGGGGETQYF

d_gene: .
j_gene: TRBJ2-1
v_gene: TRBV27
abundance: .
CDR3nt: TGTGCCAGCAGGGGGGCATCCTACAATGAGCAGTTCTTC
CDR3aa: CASRGASYNEQFF

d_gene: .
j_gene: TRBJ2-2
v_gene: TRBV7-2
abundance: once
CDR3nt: TGTGCCAGCAGCTTAGATCCACCAGGGATCGGGGAGCTGTTTTTT
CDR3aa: CASSLDPPGIGELFF

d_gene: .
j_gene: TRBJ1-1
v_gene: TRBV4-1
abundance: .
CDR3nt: TGCGCCAGCAGCCAAGAACAGGCCTTTATGTTGAACACTGAAGCTTTCTTT
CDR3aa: CASSQEQAFMLNTEAFF

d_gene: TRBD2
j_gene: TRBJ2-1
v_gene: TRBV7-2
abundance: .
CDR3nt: TGTGCCAGCAGCTATACTAGCGGACACTACAATGAGCAGTTCTTC
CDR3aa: CASSYTSGHYNEQFF

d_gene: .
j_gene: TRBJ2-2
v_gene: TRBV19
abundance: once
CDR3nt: TGTGCCAGTAGCCTCCTGTCTAGTGCCGGGGAGCTGTTTTTT
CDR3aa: CASSLLSSAGELFF

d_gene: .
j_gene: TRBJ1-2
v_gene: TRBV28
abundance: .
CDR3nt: TGTGCCAGCAGTTTGCAGGGGTACGGCTACACCTTC
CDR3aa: CASSLQGYGYTF

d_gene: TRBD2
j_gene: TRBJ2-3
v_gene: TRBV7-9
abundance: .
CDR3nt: TGTGCCTCGGTAGCGGGGGGGCAATATACGCAGTATTTT
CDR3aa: CASVAGGQYTQYF